A selection of T cell receptor beta chains follows, all from one sample in a study of a mutant IDH1 vaccine in newly diagnosed glioma. TCRdb's copy holds only in-frame clones and misses some; the assay was immunoSEQ multiplex PCR. Among approximately 100,000 clones, about 90% were seen once, and the ten largest hold roughly 0.61%. Sequencing was performed on PBMCs, taken from a glioma patient treated with radiotherapy, temozolomide or both. The receptors derive from a woman between 45 and 65 years old with glioma. The CDR3 runs from the conserved cysteine through the conserved F or W. A D gene is named only where the DNA matches it firmly. Clone size is shown for a subset of rows, as once, few, many or a class of expanded clone.

v_gene	abundance	j_gene	d_gene	CDR3aa	CDR3nt
TRBV27	.	TRBJ1-2	TRBD1	CASSLLTGNYGYTF	TGTGCCAGCAGTCTATTGACAGGGAACTATGGCTACACCTTC
TRBV15	.	TRBJ1-1	.	CATSRGEGRTEAFF	TGTGCCACCAGCAGAGGTGAGGGCCGGACTGAAGCTTTCTTT
TRBV29-1	.	TRBJ1-1	.	CSVVRLLNTEAFF	TGCAGCGTTGTTAGGTTACTCAACACTGAAGCTTTCTTT
TRBV27	.	TRBJ2-3	TRBD1	CASSLQTGGAADTQYF	TGTGCCAGCAGTTTGCAAACAGGGGGCGCGGCAGATACGCAGTATTTT
TRBV14	.	TRBJ2-1	.	CASRQGYYNEQFF	TGTGCCAGCAGACAGGGATACTACAATGAGCAGTTCTTC
TRBV18	.	TRBJ2-2	.	CASSPPGPTGELFF	TGTGCCAGCTCACCACCGGGTCCAACCGGGGAGCTGTTTTTT
TRBV30	.	TRBJ2-7	.	CAWSGISGHPTSYEQYF	TGTGCCTGGAGTGGAATCTCGGGACACCCAACTTCCTACGAGCAGTACTTC
TRBV5-4	.	TRBJ2-2	.	CASSSRGGTGELFF	TGTGCCAGCAGCTCCAGGGGGGGAACCGGGGAGCTGTTTTTT
TRBV6-1	.	TRBJ1-5	.	CASSERGAFGSNQPQHF	TGTGCCAGCAGTGAGAGAGGGGCCTTCGGGAGCAATCAGCCCCAGCATTTT
TRBV28	.	TRBJ2-1	.	CASSLGPGSSYNEQFF	TGTGCCAGCAGTTTAGGGCCGGGAAGCTCCTACAATGAGCAGTTCTTC
TRBV7-9	.	TRBJ2-7	.	CASSLRKRGSYEQYF	TGTGCCAGCAGCCTAAGAAAACGGGGCTCCTACGAGCAGTACTTC
TRBV5-6	.	TRBJ1-6	TRBD1	CASSLGQALRTLHF	TGTGCCAGCAGCTTAGGACAGGCCCTCAGGACCCTCCACTTT
TRBV7-3	.	TRBJ2-7	.	CASSFDVTYEQYF	TGTGCCAGCAGCTTTGACGTGACCTACGAGCAGTACTTC
TRBV6-6	.	TRBJ1-4	.	CASSQPGGEKLFF	TGTGCCAGCAGCCAGCCGGGGGGTGAAAAACTGTTTTTT
TRBV27	once	TRBJ1-1	TRBD1	CASSFGYRGRGTEAFF	TGTGCCAGCAGTTTTGGGTACAGGGGCAGGGGGACTGAAGCTTTCTTT
TRBV6-1	once	TRBJ2-1	TRBD2	CASSERSGGSAHEQFF	TGTGCCAGCAGTGAAAGGTCGGGAGGGTCGGCCCATGAGCAGTTCTTC
TRBV7-9	.	TRBJ2-1	.	CASTFPGSFYNEQFF	TGTGCCAGCACCTTCCCCGGAAGCTTTTACAATGAGCAGTTCTTC
TRBV27	.	TRBJ2-7	TRBD1	CASRGTGWGEQYF	TGTGCCAGCCGGGGGACAGGGTGGGGGGAGCAGTACTTC
TRBV7-8	.	TRBJ2-5	TRBD2	CASSHRRLAGGETQYF	TGTGCCAGCAGCCACCGCCGACTAGCGGGGGGGGAGACCCAGTACTTC
TRBV6-1	.	TRBJ1-5	.	CASSPRSQRPQHF	TGTGCCAGCAGTCCCAGGAGCCAGCGGCCCCAGCATTTT
TRBV11-2	.	TRBJ1-2	.	CASSLDWTNYGYTF	TGTGCCAGCAGCTTAGATTGGACTAACTATGGCTACACCTTC
TRBV5-1	.	TRBJ2-2	.	CASSRGTGELFF	TGTGCCAGCAGCCGGGGGACCGGGGAGCTGTTTTTT
TRBV4-1	.	TRBJ2-2	TRBD2	CASSQDREGLRELFF	TGCGCCAGCAGCCAAGATCGGGAGGGGTTGAGGGAGCTGTTTTTT
TRBV15	.	TRBJ1-3	TRBD1	CATSREGQGGSGNTIYF	TGTGCCACCAGCAGAGAGGGGCAGGGGGGCTCTGGAAACACCATATATTTT
TRBV6-5	.	TRBJ1-2	.	CASSSPRGTTNYGYTF	TGTGCCAGCAGTTCACCCCGTGGAACAACCAACTATGGCTACACCTTC
TRBV5-5	.	TRBJ1-1	.	CASSLEGIVTEAFF	TGTGCCAGCAGCTTGGAGGGGATCGTCACTGAAGCTTTCTTT
TRBV6-5	.	TRBJ2-7	.	CASSYSNRDSSYEQYF	TGTGCCAGCAGTTACTCGAACAGGGATAGCTCCTACGAGCAGTACTTC
TRBV7-2	.	TRBJ2-7	TRBD1	CASSSGTEWVYEQYF	TGTGCCAGCAGCTCCGGGACAGAGTGGGTCTACGAGCAGTACTTC
TRBV5-1	.	TRBJ1-5	.	CASSLGDVDQPQHF	TGCGCCAGCAGCTTAGGGGACGTGGATCAGCCCCAGCATTTT
TRBV6-1	.	TRBJ1-1	.	CASSEGERGTEAFF	TGTGCCAGCAGTGAGGGGGAACGGGGCACTGAAGCTTTCTTT
TRBV4-1	.	TRBJ1-6	.	CASSHQGQFTRSSPLHF	TGCGCCAGCAGCCACCAGGGCCAATTTACTCGGAGTTCACCCCTCCACTTT
TRBV6-5	.	TRBJ1-2	TRBD1	CASSYSGGGQEGYTF	TGTGCCAGCAGTTACTCGGGAGGGGGACAGGAAGGCTACACCTTC
TRBV28	.	TRBJ1-1	.	CASVGNTEAFF	TGTGCCAGCGTGGGGAACACTGAAGCTTTCTTT
TRBV5-4	.	TRBJ1-2	.	CASSLERGSYGYTF	TGTGCCAGCAGCTTGGAAAGGGGTTCATATGGCTACACCTTC
TRBV5-4	.	TRBJ1-1	.	CASRKDKMNTEAFF	TGTGCCAGCAGAAAGGACAAAATGAACACTGAAGCTTTCTTT
TRBV19	once	TRBJ1-3	.	CASSPLGRRYSGNTIYF	TGTGCCAGTAGTCCCCTGGGACGGAGATACTCTGGAAACACCATATATTTT
TRBV5-1	.	TRBJ2-6	.	CASSSARVGAYSGANVLTF	TGCGCCAGCAGCTCCGCCCGGGTCGGGGCCTACTCTGGGGCCAACGTCCTGACTTTC
TRBV27	.	TRBJ2-2	.	CASSLTVTGELFF	TGTGCCAGCAGTTTAACTGTCACCGGGGAGCTGTTTTTT
TRBV5-4	.	TRBJ2-7	.	CASSLLTEGPYEQYF	TGTGCCAGCAGCTTGCTGACGGAGGGACCCTACGAGCAGTACTTC
TRBV2	.	TRBJ2-5	.	CASSDLSSETQYF	TGTGCCAGCAGTGATTTGTCATCCGAGACCCAGTACTTC
TRBV4-1	.	TRBJ2-1	.	CASSQVWLNEQFF	TGCGCCAGCAGCCAAGTTTGGCTGAATGAGCAGTTCTTC
TRBV19	.	TRBJ2-2	TRBD2	CASSLGGLAGVGELFF	TGTGCCAGTAGTCTGGGGGGACTAGCGGGAGTCGGGGAGCTGTTTTTT
TRBV27	.	TRBJ2-1	.	CASSRGTHNEQFF	TGTGCCAGCAGTCGCGGGACTCACAATGAGCAGTTCTTC
TRBV29-1	.	TRBJ2-6	.	CSVGVSGANVLTF	TGCAGCGTAGGGGTCTCCGGGGCCAACGTCCTGACTTTC
TRBV5-6	.	TRBJ2-7	.	CASSLGAGWRYEQYF	TGTGCCAGCAGCTTGGGGGCAGGGTGGCGCTACGAGCAGTACTTC
TRBV28	once	TRBJ2-6	TRBD1	CASRRQGSSGANVLTF	TGTGCCAGCAGACGACAGGGAAGCTCTGGGGCCAACGTCCTGACTTTC
TRBV5-6	.	TRBJ2-7	.	CASSVTRVYEQYF	TGTGCCAGCAGCGTAACTAGGGTCTACGAGCAGTACTTC
TRBV10-3	.	TRBJ1-2	.	CAISRTGGNYGYTF	TGTGCCATCAGCAGGACGGGGGGGAACTATGGCTACACCTTC
TRBV27	.	TRBJ2-5	.	CASRERQASQETQYF	TGTGCCAGCAGGGAAAGACAGGCGAGCCAAGAGACCCAGTACTTC
TRBV28	.	TRBJ2-3	TRBD1	CAGRDSGTDTQYF	TGTGCCGGTAGGGACAGTGGCACAGATACGCAGTATTTT
TRBV7-3	few	TRBJ2-3	.	CASMRELEDTQYF	TGTGCCAGCATGAGGGAGCTGGAAGATACGCAGTATTTT
TRBV2	once	TRBJ2-5	.	CASQGVFQETQYF	TGTGCCAGCCAAGGGGTCTTCCAAGAGACCCAGTACTTC
TRBV7-2	.	TRBJ1-4	.	CASSFGGFVEKLFF	TGTGCCAGCAGTTTCGGGGGTTTTGTTGAAAAACTGTTTTTT
TRBV28	.	TRBJ1-2	.	CASSPRDPLPGYTF	TGTGCCAGCAGCCCGAGGGATCCCCTACCCGGCTACACCTTC
TRBV6-1	.	TRBJ2-7	.	CASSPSLTEQYF	TGTGCCAGCAGTCCCTCCCTGACGGAGCAGTACTTC
TRBV6-6	.	TRBJ2-7	.	CASSYEPAYREQYF	TGTGCCAGCAGTTACGAGCCCGCCTACCGGGAGCAGTACTTC
TRBV7-8	.	TRBJ2-1	.	CASSLNRDEQFF	TGTGCCAGCAGCTTAAACCGAGATGAGCAGTTCTTC
TRBV6-1	.	TRBJ2-1	.	CASSEGRGGVLREQFF	TGTGCCAGCAGTGAAGGAAGGGGTGGGGTATTGAGGGAGCAGTTCTTC